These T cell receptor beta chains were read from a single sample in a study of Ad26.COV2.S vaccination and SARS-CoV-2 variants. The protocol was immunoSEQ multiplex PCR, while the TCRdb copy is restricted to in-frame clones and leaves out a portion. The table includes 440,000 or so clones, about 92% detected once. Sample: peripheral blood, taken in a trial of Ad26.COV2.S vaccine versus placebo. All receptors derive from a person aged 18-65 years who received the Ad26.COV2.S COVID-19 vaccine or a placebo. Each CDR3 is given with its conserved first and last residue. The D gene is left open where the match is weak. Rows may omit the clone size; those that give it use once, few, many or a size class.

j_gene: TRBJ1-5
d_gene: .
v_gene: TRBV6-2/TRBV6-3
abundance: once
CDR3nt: TGTGCCAGCAGTTACTCGCGCGGGGATCAGCCCCAGCATTTT
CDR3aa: CASSYSRGDQPQHF

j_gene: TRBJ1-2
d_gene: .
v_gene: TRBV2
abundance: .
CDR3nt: TGTGCCAGCAGTGAAGAGGGGCCATTAGGGGGCTACACCTTC
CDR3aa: CASSEEGPLGGYTF

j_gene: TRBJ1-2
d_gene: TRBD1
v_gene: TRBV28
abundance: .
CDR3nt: TGTGCCAGCAGTTTATGGACAGGGGAAGATGGCTACACCTTC
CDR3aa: CASSLWTGEDGYTF

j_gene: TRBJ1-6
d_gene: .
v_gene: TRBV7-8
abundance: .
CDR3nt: TGTGCCAGCAGCTTACGGGACGGGGGTAATTCACCCCTCCACTTT
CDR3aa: CASSLRDGGNSPLHF

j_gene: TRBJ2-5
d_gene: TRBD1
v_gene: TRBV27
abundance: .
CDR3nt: TGTGCCAGCAGTCCCCCCGGGACAGGGGAAGAAGAGACCCAGTACTTC
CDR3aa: CASSPPGTGEEETQYF

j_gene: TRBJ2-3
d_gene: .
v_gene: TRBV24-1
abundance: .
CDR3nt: TGTGCCACCAGTGTGGCAGGGGGGACAGATACGCAGTATTTT
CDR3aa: CATSVAGGTDTQYF

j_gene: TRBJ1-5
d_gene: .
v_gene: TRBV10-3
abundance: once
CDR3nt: TGTGCCATCAGGGGGGGTGGTGGCAATCAGCCCCAGCATTTT
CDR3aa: CAIRGGGGNQPQHF

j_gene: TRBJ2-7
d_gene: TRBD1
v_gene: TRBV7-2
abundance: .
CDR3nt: TGTGCCAGCAGCTTAGCGAGGACCGGGACAGGGGCCTACGAGCAGTACTTC
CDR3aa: CASSLARTGTGAYEQYF

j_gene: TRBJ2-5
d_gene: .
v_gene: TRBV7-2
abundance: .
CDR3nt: TGTGCCAGCAGCTTAGCGCGGGGAGCAGGGGAGACCCAGTACTTC
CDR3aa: CASSLARGAGETQYF

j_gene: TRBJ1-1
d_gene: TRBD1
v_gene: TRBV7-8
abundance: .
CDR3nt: TGTGCCAGCAGCCTAGAGAGACAGGGCCTGGGAACTGAAGCTTTCTTT
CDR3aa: CASSLERQGLGTEAFF

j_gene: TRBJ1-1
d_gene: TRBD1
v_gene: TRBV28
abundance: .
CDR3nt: TGTGCCAGCAGTTTATTGGCTCCAGGGGGATGGACTGAAGCTTTCTTT
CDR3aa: CASSLLAPGGWTEAFF

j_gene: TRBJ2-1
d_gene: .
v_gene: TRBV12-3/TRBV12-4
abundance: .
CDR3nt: TGTGCCAGCAGGCAGACGGAAGTCGGGGAGCAGTTCTTC
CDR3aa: CASRQTEVGEQFF

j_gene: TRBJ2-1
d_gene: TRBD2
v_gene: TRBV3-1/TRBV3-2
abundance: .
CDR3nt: TGTGCCAGCAGCTCACCGGGACTAGCGGGGGGGTACAATGAGCAGTTCTTC
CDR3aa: CASSSPGLAGGYNEQFF

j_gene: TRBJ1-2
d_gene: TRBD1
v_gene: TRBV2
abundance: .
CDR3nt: TGTGCCAGCAGTGAAGCCGGACAGGGTATCTATGGCTACACCTTC
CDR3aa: CASSEAGQGIYGYTF

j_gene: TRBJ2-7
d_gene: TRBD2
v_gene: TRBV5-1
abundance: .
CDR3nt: TGCGCCAGCAGCACGGGACTAGCGGGGGGCCAGCATGAGCAGTACTTC
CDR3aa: CASSTGLAGGQHEQYF

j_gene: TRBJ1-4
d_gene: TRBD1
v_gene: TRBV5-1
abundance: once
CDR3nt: TGCGCCAGCAGGGGGACAGGGGGCCGGAGTGATGAAAAACTGTTTTTT
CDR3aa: CASRGTGGRSDEKLFF

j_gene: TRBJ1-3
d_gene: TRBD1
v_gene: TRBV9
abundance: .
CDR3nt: TGTGCCAGCAGCCCCCGGACAGGGAACTCTGGAAACACCATATATTTT
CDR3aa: CASSPRTGNSGNTIYF

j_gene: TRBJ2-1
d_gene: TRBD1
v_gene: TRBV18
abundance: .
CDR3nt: TGTGCCAGCTCACCACTTGGGACAGACTACAATGAGCAGTTCTTC
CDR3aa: CASSPLGTDYNEQFF

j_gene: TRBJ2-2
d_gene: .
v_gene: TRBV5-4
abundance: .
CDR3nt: TGTGCCAGCAGCCCCCCGGGGGGCATCAACACCGGGGAGCTGTTTTTT
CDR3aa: CASSPPGGINTGELFF

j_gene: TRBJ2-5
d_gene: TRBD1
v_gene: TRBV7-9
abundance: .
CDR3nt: TGTGCCAGCAGCTCGGGACAGGACCAAGAGACCCAGTACTTC
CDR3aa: CASSSGQDQETQYF

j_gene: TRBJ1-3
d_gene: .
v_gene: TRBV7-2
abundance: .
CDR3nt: TGTGCCAGCAGCTTGGGCCCCCCAGGACCGGGCTTGGGAAACACCATATATTTT
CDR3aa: CASSLGPPGPGLGNTIYF

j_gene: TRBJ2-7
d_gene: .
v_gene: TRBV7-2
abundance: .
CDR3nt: TGTGCCAGCAGCCCAATAGCGGGACAGACCTACGAGCAGTACTTC
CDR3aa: CASSPIAGQTYEQYF

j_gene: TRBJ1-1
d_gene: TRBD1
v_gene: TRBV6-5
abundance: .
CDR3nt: TGTGCCAGCAGTCAGTACAGGGGGCCGGACACTGAAGCTTTCTTT
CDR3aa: CASSQYRGPDTEAFF

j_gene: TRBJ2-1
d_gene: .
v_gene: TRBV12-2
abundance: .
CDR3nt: TGTGCAAGTCGCCTCATCGAACGGACAAGCTCCTACAATGAGCAGTTCTTC
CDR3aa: CASRLIERTSSYNEQFF

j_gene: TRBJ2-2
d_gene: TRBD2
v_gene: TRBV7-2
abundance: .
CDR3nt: TGTGCCAGCAGCTCCCCGGGACTAGCGGGGGGGCTCATGGGCGGGGAGCTGTTTTTT
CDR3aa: CASSSPGLAGGLMGGELFF

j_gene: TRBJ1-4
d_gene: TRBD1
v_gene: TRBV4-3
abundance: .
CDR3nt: TGCGCCAGCAGCCAAGAAACCGGGACAGGGTCTGAAAAACTGTTTTTT
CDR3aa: CASSQETGTGSEKLFF

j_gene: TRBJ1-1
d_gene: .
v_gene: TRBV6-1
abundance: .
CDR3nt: TGTGCCAGCAGTGAAACGGGGTTCACTGAAGCTTTCTTT
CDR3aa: CASSETGFTEAFF

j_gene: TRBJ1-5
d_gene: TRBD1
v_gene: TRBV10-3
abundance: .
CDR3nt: TGTGCCATCAGTGACTTGGACAGGGATTCTAGTCAGCCCCAGCATTTT
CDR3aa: CAISDLDRDSSQPQHF

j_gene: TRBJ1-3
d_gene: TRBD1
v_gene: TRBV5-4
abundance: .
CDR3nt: TGTGCCAGCAGCTTGGCCGGGACAGCTTCTGGAAACACCATATATTTT
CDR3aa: CASSLAGTASGNTIYF

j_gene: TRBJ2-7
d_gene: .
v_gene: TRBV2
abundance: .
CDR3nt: TGTGCCAGCAGTGCTCAGCGTTCTTACGAGCAGTACTTC
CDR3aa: CASSAQRSYEQYF

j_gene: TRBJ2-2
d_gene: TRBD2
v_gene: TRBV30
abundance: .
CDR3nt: TGTGCCTGGAGAAAGCGGGGAAAGGCCGGGGAGCTGTTTTTT
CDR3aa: CAWRKRGKAGELFF

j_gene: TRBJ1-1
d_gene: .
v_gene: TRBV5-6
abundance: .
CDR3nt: TGTGCCAGCAGCCTTATGTTGAGGGGTCGAAACACTGAAGCTTTCTTT
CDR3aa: CASSLMLRGRNTEAFF

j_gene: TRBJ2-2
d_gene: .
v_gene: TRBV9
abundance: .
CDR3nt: TGTGCCAGCAGCGGAGTAGGTCAACACTCGGTCACCGGGGAGCTGTTTTTT
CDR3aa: CASSGVGQHSVTGELFF

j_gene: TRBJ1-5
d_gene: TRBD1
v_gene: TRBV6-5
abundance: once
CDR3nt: TGTGCCAGCAGTACGACAGGGGGAAGGTATCAGCCCCAGCATTTT
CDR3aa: CASSTTGGRYQPQHF

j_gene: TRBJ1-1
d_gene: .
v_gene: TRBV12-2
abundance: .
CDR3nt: TGTGCAAGTCGCTTAGTTACAGAGGGGGTGATGACTGAAGCTTTCTTT
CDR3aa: CASRLVTEGVMTEAFF

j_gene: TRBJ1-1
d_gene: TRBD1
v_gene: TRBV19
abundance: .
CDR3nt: TGTGCCAGTAGTATAGCTGCAGGGGGATATGGTGAAGCTTTCTTT
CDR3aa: CASSIAAGGYGEAFF

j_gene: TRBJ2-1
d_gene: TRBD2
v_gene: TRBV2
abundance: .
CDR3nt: TGTGCCAGCAGGACAGGAGTTATATTCGGGCTAGCGGGGGTGGGGAATGAGCAGTTCTTC
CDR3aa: CASRTGVIFGLAGVGNEQFF

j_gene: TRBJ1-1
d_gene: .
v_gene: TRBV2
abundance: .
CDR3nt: TGTGCCCCGGACCGAGCCAGGACAGCTTTCTTT
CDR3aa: CAPDRARTAFF